The 21 T cell receptor beta chains below come from one sample, sequenced in a study of blood T cells in healthy people across ages. Through a sample-barcoded 5' primer and a J-beta primer mix, a second PCR was run for about 6 to 11 cycles. TCRdb re-derived calls from the 5' RACE reads in MiXCR, one entry per CDR3 protein. The sample comprises approximately 680,000 distinct CDR3 sequences, about 32% of which are singletons, and 15% to 17% rests with the top ten. Sequenced input: blood. These receptors came from a woman older than 75 in good health.

Concerning this clonotype: A much larger clone differs by one base, so this may be a read error. CDR3 nucleotide sequence: TGTGCCAGCAGCCCCCACGGCAGACACTACCAAGAGACCCAGTACTTC. It translates to CASSPHGRHYQETQYF. This rearrangement joins TRBV5-6 to TRBJ2-5; D not certain. The germline V and J ends were trimmed by 4 bases and 0 bases, with 16 bases remaining between them. This CDR3 has 16 residues. The germline gives CDR1 SGHDT, CDR2 YYEEEE.

V is TRBV10-3 and J is TRBJ2-2; 9 positions agree with TRBD1. Germline V gives CDR1 ENHRY, CDR2 SYGVKD. The CDR3 contains 15 residues. The V gene end was trimmed by 10 bases and the J gene end by 5 bases; junction bases not matched to a gene: 11. Here the CDR3 reads CASKATGQGTGELFF. In DNA, the CDR3 is TGTGCCAGCAAAGCGACGGGACAGGGAACCGGGGAGCTGTTTTTT.

This clonotype has only a few counts. The chain recombines TRBV5-1 with TRBJ2-2; D call uncertain. The V gene lost 2 bases and the J gene lost 3 bases, with 11 bases spanning the gap. Germline assignment: CDR1 SGHRS and CDR2 YFSETQ. CDR3 size: 15 residues. In DNA form, the CDR3 reads TGCGCCAGCAGCTTCCGGACGTGGGACACCGGGGAGCTGTTTTTT. Protein: CASSFRTWDTGELFF.

In this sample, this clonotype turned up many times. This chain joins TRBV7-2 and TRBJ2-3; D unclear. Per the germline V gene, CDR1 is SGHTA and CDR2 is FQGNSA. CDR3 size: 16 residues. With 5 bases removed from V and 0 bases from J, the gap between germline ends came to 15 bases. The CDR3 nucleotides read TGTGCCAGCAGCCGCCGGGCGGACCTTAGCACAGATACGCAGTATTTT. It codes for CASSRRADLSTDTQYF.

Concerning this clonotype: A much larger clonotype is one base distant, so this may be a read error. The chain combines TRBV29-1 with TRBJ1-2, with 7 bases identical to TRBD1. CDR3 size: 12 residues. Per germline, CDR1 SQVTM and CDR2 ANQGSEA. The V and J ends lost 7 bases and 5 bases, in that order; junction bases with no gene match: 7. The CDR3 sequence is CSGGGQEYGYTF. CDR3 coding DNA: TGCAGCGGTGGAGGACAGGAGTATGGCTACACCTTC.

This clonotype was counted a single time. The V gene is TRBV11-2, the J gene TRBJ2-1; TRBD2 aligns across 8 bases. The CDR3 extends over 16 amino acids. Germline V gene lookup returns CDR1 SGHAT and CDR2 FQNNGV. With V trimmed by 3 bases and J by 7 bases, 11 bases remained unmatched. The CDR3 DNA sequence: TGTGCCAGCAGCTTTGATATAGGGACTAGATTAAATGAGCAGTTCTTC. The encoded protein is CASSFDIGTRLNEQFF.

The chain links TRBV5-1 to TRBJ2-5; TRBD1 matches 7 bases. The CDR3 consists of 13 residues. V shed 0 bases and J 11 bases; nucleotides not matched to a gene: 7. CDR1 and CDR2 (germline): SGHRS, YFSETQ. This CDR3 reads CASSLEGARGQYF. CDR3 DNA sequence: TGCGCCAGCAGCTTGGAGGGGGCTCGTGGGCAGTACTTC.

On this clonotype itself: The junction does not match germline at one end; this may be a read error. The chain carries TRBV11-2 and TRBJ1-2; D gene uncertain. The CDR3 loop spans 13 amino acids. Germline CDR1 and CDR2: SGHAT and FQNNGV. The DNA of the CDR3 is TGTGCCGGCAGCTTAGAGGGAAGCTATGGCTACACCTTC. Residues: CAGSLEGSYGYTF.

This rearrangement joins TRBV18 to TRBJ2-7; 15 bases match TRBD2. This CDR3 contains 14 residues. Trimming cost V 6 bases and J 5 bases; bases outside gene matches: 2. Germline V lookup: CDR1 KGHSH, CDR2 LQKENI. CDR3 coding DNA: TGTGCCAGCTCCTGGACTAGCGGGGGGGACGAGCAGTACTTC. This encodes CASSWTSGGDEQYF. Using reference TRBV18 and TRBJ2-7 for the parts outside the CDR3, the full variable domain is NAGVMQNPRHLVRRRGQEARLRCSPMKGHSHVYWYRQLPEEGLKFMVYLQKENIIDESGMPKERFSAEFPKEGPSILRIQQVVRGDSAAYFCASSWTSGGDEQYFGPGTRLTVT.

The V call is TRBV5-1, the J call TRBJ2-1; 9 bases fit TRBD2. With 4 bases clipped from V and 7 bases from J, the junction kept 9 bases outside the gene matches. The CDR3 extends over 15 amino acids. Germline values: CDR1 SGHRS, CDR2 YFSETQ. The CDR3 loop is CASSPGGGVGNEQFF. In DNA, the CDR3 is TGCGCCAGCAGCCCCGGCGGGGGGGTGGGAAATGAGCAGTTCTTC.

The rearrangement links TRBV20-1 to TRBJ2-3, with 8 nucleotides matching TRBD2. This CDR3 comprises 14 residues. Germline V gene sequence: CDR1 DFQATT, CDR2 SNEGSKA (reference sequence). The ends lost 5 bases at V and 2 bases at J; junction bases unmatched: 6. This CDR3 reads CSAERGSSTDTQYF. The CDR3 DNA sequence: TGCAGTGCTGAGCGGGGGAGTTCCACAGATACGCAGTATTTT.

J is TRBJ2-5 and V is TRBV20-1; D is unclear. Germline CDR1 and CDR2: DFQATT and SNEGSKA (reference sequence). Trimming took off 1 base at V and 2 bases at J, with 11 bases between the two ends. The CDR3 consists of 14 residues. The CDR3: CSARVGQVQETQYF. The DNA for the CDR3 is TGCAGTGCTAGAGTCGGGCAAGTACAAGAGACCCAGTACTTC.

This clonotype was picked up many times. The chain joins TRBV6-6 to TRBJ1-2; D call uncertain. Germline V CDR1 and CDR2: MNHNY, SVGAGI (reference sequence). The V gene lost 5 bases and the J gene lost 3 bases, with 10 bases spanning the gap. This CDR3 comprises 13 residues. The CDR3 nucleotides are TGTGCCAGCAGTCCTGACGGGGACTATGGCTACACCTTC. Protein product: CASSPDGDYGYTF.

Concerning this clonotype: This sequence may be a read error, since a much larger clone differs from it by one base. The chain couples TRBV5-6 to TRBJ1-1; a possible D gene is TRBD1 (5 bases). Deletions cut 2 bases from V and 4 bases from J, with 12 bases between. The germline gives CDR1 SGHDT, CDR2 YYEEEE. CDR3 length equals 14 residues. CDR3 nucleotides: TGTGCCAGCAGCTTCTCCGGGGCAAGCACTGAAGCTTTCTTT. Translated: CASSFSGASTEAFF.

As to this clonotype: This may stem from a read error, because a much larger clone lies one nucleotide away. The rearrangement links TRBV7-8 to TRBJ2-3; a weak D match, TRBD2 (6 bases). CDR1 and CDR2 from the germline V gene are SGHVS and FQNEAQ. This CDR3 region has 13 residues. V lost 5 bases to trimming and J lost 7 bases, with 13 bases between them. The CDR3 protein is CASSRRGANTQYF. The CDR3 bases are TGTGCCAGCAGCCGACGCGGGGCGAATACGCAGTATTTT.

This clonotype has ten or more counts. The chain uses TRBV4-2 and TRBJ1-2, with no clear D. From germline, CDR1 is LGHNA and CDR2 YNFKEQ. This CDR3 is built from 15 residues. Deletions cut 0 bases from V and 0 bases from J, with 8 bases between. In nucleotides, the CDR3 is TGTGCCAGCAGCCAAGAGGTCCAGGCTAACTATGGCTACACCTTC. This codes for CASSQEVQANYGYTF.

This clonotype came up many times. CDR3 amino acids: CSVGGAASGGNEQFF. The DNA for the CDR3 is TGCAGCGTTGGGGGAGCGGCTAGCGGGGGGAATGAGCAGTTCTTC. The chain employs TRBV29-1 and TRBJ2-1, with TRBD2 matching 11 bases. The CDR3 spans 15 residues. Germline V lookup: CDR1 SQVTM, CDR2 ANQGSEA. The ends lost 4 bases at V and 7 bases at J; junction bases unmatched: 9.

This clonotype occurred a few times. A read error may be the cause here, since a much bigger clone is one base away. The rearrangement uses TRBV27 and TRBJ2-3, with unresolved D. CDR3 length: 13 residues. Germline loops: CDR1 MNHEY, CDR2 SMNVEV (reference sequence). V shed 8 bases and J shed 1 base, with 10 bases lying between them. In DNA, the CDR3 is TGTGCCAGCCGCCGGTTGGGCACAGATACGCAGTATTTT. Its protein product is CASRRLGTDTQYF.

This clonotype has just a few counts. This sequence joins TRBV12-3 or TRBV12-4 and TRBJ2-3; 7 bases line up with TRBD1. Germline trimming cut 6 bases from V and 14 bases from J; bases unmatched to any gene: 20. This CDR3 spans 15 amino acids. CDR3 sequence: CASRMGQIDNEKLYF. CDR3 DNA sequence: TGTGCCAGCAGGATGGGACAGATCGATAATGAAAAACTGTATTTT.

The chain links TRBV19 to TRBJ2-3; the match to TRBD1 covers 11 bases. Germline values: CDR1 LNHDA, CDR2 SQIVND (reference sequence). The CDR3 contains 16 residues. J was trimmed by 5 bases and V by 6 bases; bases with no gene match: 10. The CDR3 loop is CASSTPRDRGRDTQYF. The CDR3 region has the DNA TGTGCCAGTAGCACTCCCCGGGACAGGGGGAGAGATACGCAGTATTTT.

This clonotype was seen ten or more times. The V call is TRBV5-1, the J call TRBJ1-5; D remains unclear. There are 13 residues in the CDR3. Germline values: CDR1 SGHRS, CDR2 YFSETQ. Trimming stripped 4 bases from V and 3 bases from J, with 8 bases between. The CDR3 region is CASSPDNNQPQHF. The CDR3 bases are TGCGCCAGCAGCCCAGACAACAATCAGCCCCAGCATTTT.